This TCR beta chain was captured in a study of blood T cell repertoires in COVID-19. Turning to the study itself: PBMCs, B-cell-depleted T cells, or T cells were the source of the cDNA or gDNA that made up the material.

Clinical history reported by participants formed the basis on which cohorts were assigned. The recovered donors of Cohort 3 showed two negative PCRs, clearance, or symptom resolution. Libraries were prepared by immunoSEQ multiplex PCR; TCRdb keeps only in-frame clonotypes and omits some of them. The sample lists some 270,000 clones; approximately 89% were seen once. The V end was cut by 11 bases, the J end by 0 bases, with 14 bases between. CDR1 and CDR2 from the germline V gene are MDHEN and SYDVKM. The CDR3 contains 13 residues. The sequence came from a woman aged 55-69 years who had recovered from COVID-19. The chain employs TRBV28 and TRBJ2-7; D is perhaps TRBD2 (6 bases). Specimen: PBMCs or T cells enriched from blood (not recorded which). The CDR3 protein is CASGTASSYEQYF. In DNA, the CDR3 is TGTGCCTCGGGGACTGCTAGCTCCTACGAGCAGTACTTC.